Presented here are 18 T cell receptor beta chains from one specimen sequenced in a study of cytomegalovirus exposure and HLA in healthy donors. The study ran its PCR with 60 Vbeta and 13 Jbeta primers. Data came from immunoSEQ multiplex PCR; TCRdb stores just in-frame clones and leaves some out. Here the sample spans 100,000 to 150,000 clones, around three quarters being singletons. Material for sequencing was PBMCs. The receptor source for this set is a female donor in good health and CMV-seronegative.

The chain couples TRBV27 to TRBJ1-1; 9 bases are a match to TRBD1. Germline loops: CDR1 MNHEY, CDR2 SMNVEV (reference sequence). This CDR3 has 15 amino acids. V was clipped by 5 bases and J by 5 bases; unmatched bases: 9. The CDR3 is CASSQPGQGYTEAFF. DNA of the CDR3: TGTGCCAGCAGTCAACCGGGACAGGGTTATACTGAAGCTTTCTTT.

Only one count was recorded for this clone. DNA for the CDR3: TGTGCCAGCAGTTTATATCCGACAGGGGCGATCACTGAAGCTTTCTTT. Translated: CASSLYPTGAITEAFF. The rearrangement joins TRBV27 to TRBJ1-1, with 8 bases fitting TRBD1. The CDR3 spans 16 residues. V trimming: 1 base; J trimming: 4 bases; junction bases outside the gene matches: 8. Germline CDR1 is MNHEY and CDR2 is SMNVEV (reference sequence).

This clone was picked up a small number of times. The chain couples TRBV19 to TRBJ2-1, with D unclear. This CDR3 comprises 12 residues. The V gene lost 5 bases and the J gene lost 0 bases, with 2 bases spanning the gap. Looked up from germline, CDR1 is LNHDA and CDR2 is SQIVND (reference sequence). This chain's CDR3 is CASSRSYNEQFF. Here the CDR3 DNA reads TGTGCCAGTAGTCGCTCCTACAATGAGCAGTTCTTC.

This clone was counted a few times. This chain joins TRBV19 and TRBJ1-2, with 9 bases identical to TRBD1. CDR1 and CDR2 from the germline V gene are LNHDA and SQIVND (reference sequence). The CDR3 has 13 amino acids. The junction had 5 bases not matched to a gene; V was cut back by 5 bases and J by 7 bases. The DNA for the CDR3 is TGTGCCAGTAGTCCGACAGGGGGTAGTGGCTACACCTTC. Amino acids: CASSPTGGSGYTF.

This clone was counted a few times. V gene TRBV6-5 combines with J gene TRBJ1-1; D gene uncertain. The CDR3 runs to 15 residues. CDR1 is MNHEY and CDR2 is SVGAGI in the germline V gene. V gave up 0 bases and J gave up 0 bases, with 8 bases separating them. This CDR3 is CASSYSTLLNTEAFF. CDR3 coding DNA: TGTGCCAGCAGTTACTCAACACTACTGAACACTGAAGCTTTCTTT.

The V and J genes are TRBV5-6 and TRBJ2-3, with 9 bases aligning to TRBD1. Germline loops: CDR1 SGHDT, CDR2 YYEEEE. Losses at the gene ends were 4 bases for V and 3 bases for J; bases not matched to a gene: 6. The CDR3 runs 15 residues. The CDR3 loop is CASSRAGTGTDTQYF. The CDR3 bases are TGTGCCAGCAGCAGGGCCGGGACAGGGACAGATACGCAGTATTTT.

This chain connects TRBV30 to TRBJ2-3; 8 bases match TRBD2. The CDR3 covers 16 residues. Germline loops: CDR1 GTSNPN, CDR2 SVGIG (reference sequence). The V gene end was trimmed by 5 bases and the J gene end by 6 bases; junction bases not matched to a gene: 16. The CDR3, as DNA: TGTGCCTGGTACATCCGGACGGGGGGGGCCTGGGATACGCAGTATTTT. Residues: CAWYIRTGGAWDTQYF.

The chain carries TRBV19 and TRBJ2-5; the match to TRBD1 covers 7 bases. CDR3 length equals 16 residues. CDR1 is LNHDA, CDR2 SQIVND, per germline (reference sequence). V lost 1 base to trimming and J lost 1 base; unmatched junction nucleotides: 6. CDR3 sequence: CASSIGRDSTQETQYF. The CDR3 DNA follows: TGTGCCAGTAGTATAGGTAGGGACAGCACCCAAGAGACCCAGTACTTC.

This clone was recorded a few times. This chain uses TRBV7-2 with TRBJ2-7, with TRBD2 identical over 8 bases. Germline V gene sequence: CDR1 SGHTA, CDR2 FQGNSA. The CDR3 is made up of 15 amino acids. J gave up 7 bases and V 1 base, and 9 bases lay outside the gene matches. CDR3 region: CASSLDTAGVREQYF. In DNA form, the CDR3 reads TGTGCCAGCAGCTTAGATACAGCGGGGGTTCGGGAGCAGTACTTC.

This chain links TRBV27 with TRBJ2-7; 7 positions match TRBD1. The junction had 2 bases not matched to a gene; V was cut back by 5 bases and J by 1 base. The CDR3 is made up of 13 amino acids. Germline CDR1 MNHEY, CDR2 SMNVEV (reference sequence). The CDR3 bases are TGTGCCAGCAGTAAGACAGGGTCCTACGAGCAGTACTTC. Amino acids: CASSKTGSYEQYF.

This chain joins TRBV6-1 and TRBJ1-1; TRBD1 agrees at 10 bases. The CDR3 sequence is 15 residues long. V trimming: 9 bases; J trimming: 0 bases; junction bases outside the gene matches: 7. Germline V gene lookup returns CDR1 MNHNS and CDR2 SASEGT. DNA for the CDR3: TGTGCCAGTATTGGACAGGGGGGTGTGAACACTGAAGCTTTCTTT. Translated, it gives CASIGQGGVNTEAFF.

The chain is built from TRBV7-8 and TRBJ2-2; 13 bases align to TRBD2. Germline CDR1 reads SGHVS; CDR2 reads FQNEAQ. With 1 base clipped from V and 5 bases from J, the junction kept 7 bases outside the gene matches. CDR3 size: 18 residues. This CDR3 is CASSLGTSGRFETGELFF. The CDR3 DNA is TGTGCCAGCAGCTTAGGGACTAGCGGGAGATTTGAGACCGGGGAGCTGTTTTTT.

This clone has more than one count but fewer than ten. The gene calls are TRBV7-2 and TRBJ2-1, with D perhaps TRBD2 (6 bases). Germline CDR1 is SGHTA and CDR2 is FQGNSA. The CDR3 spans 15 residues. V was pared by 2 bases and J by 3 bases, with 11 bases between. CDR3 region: CASSLMGGDYNEQFF. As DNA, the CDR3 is TGTGCCAGCAGCTTAATGGGCGGGGACTACAATGAGCAGTTCTTC. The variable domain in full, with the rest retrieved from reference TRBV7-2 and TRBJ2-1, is GAGVSQSPSNKVTEKGKDVELRCDPISGHTALYWYRQSLGQGLEFLIYFQGNSAPDKSGLPSDRFSAERTGGSVSTLTIQRTQQEDSAVYLCASSLMGGDYNEQFFGPGTRLTVL.

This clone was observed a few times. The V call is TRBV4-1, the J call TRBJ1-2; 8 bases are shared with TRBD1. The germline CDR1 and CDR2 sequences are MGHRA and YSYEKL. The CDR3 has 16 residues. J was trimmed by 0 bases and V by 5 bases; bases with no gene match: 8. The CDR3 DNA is TGCGCCAGCAGCTTAGGACAGGGCTTCGCTAACTATGGCTACACCTTC. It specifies CASSLGQGFANYGYTF.

The CDR3 bases are TGTGCCAGTAGAACGGGGGGGACTAGCGGGACTAGCACAGATACGCAGTATTTT. Protein: CASRTGGTSGTSTDTQYF. This chain joins TRBV19 and TRBJ2-3; 13 bases are shared with TRBD2. CDR3 length equals 18 residues. J was trimmed by 0 bases and V by 6 bases; bases with no gene match: 9. CDR1 is LNHDA, CDR2 SQIVND, per germline (reference sequence).

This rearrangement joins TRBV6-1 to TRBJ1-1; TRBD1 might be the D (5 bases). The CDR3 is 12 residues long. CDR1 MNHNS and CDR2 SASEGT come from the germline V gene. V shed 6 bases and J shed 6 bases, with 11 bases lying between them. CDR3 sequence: CASRGLVSEAFF. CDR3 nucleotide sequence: TGTGCCAGCAGGGGGCTGGTATCTGAAGCTTTCTTT.

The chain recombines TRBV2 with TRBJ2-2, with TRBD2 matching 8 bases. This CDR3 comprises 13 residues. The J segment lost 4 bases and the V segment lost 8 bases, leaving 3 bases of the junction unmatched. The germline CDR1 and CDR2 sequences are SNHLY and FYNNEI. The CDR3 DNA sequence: TGTGCCAGCGGACTAGCAAGCACCGGGGAGCTGTTTTTT. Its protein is CASGLASTGELFF. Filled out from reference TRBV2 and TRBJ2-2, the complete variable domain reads EPEVTQTPSHQVTQMGQEVILRCVPISNHLYFYWYRQILGQKVEFLVSFYNNEISEKSEIFDDQFSVERPDGSNFTLKIRSTKLEDSAMYFCASGLASTGELFFGEGSRLTVL.

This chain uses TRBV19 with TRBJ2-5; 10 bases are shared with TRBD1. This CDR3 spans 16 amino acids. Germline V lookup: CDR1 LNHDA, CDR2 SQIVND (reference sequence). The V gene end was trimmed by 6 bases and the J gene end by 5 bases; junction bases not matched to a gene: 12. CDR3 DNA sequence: TGTGCCAGTAGACCGAATCCGGGACAGGGGACGGAGACCCAGTACTTC. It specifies CASRPNPGQGTETQYF.